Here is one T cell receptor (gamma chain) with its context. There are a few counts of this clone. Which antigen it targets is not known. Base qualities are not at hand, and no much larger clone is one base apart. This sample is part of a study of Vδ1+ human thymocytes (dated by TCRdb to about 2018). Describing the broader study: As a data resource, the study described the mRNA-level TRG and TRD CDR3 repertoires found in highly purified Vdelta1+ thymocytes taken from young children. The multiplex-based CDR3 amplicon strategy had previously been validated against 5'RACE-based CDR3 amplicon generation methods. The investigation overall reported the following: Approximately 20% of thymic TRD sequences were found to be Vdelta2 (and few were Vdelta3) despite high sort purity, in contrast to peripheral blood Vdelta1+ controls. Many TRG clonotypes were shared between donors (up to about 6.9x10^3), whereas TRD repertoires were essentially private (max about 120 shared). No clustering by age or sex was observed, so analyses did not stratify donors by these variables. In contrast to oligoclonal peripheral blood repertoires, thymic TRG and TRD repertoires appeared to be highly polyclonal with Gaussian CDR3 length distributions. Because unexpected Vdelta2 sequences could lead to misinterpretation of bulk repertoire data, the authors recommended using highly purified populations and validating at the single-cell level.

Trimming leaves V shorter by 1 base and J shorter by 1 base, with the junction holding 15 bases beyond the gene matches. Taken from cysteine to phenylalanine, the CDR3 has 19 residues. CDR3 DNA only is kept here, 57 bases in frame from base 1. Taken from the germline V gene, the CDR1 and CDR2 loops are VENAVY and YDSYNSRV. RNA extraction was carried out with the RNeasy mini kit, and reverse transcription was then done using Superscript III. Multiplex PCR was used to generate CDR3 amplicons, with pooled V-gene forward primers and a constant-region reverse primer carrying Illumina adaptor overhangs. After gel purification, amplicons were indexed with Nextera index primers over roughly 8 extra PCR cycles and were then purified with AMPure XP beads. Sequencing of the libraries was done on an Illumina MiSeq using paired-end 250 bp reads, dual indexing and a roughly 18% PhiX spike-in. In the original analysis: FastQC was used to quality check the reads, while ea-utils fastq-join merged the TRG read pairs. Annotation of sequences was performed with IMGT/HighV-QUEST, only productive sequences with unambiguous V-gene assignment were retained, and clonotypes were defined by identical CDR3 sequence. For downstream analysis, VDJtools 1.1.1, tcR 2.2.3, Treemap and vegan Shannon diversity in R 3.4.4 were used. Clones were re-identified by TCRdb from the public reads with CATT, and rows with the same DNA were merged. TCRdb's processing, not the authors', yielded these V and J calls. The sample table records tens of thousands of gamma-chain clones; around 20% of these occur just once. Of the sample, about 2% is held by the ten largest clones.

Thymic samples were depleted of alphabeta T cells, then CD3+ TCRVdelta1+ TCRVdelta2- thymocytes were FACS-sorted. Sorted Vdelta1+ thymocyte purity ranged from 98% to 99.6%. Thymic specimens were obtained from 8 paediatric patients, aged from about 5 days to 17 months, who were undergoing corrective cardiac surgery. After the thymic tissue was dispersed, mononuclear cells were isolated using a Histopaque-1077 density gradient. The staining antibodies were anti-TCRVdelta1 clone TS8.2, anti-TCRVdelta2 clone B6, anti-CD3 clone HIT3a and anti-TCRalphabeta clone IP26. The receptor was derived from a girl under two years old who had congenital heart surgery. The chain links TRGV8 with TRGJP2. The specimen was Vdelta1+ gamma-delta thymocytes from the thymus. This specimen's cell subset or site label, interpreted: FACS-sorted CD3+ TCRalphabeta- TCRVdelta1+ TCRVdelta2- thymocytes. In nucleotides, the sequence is TGTGCCACCTGGGATAGTGTCCTCGGAGTAGCTAGTAGTGATTGGATCAAGACGTTT. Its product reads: CATWDSVLGVASSDWIKTF.